The next 5 T cell receptor beta chains were all read from a single sample in a study of shared clonotypes between healthy human individuals. The method was immunoSEQ multiplex PCR; TCRdb's version includes in-frame clones alone and lacks a portion of them. The table shows more than 2,000,000 clones, with approximately 95% occurring only once. The sample consisted of naive CD4+ T cells from PBMCs. As to subset: CD45RA+ positively selected. The receptor source for this set is a man between 18 and 35 years old in good health. Some clones in this sample may be carry-over from other donors' samples.

As for this clone: Additional DNA sequences in this sample encode the identical CDR3. V usage is TRBV18 and J usage is TRBJ2-5; no firm D call. Germline V CDR1 and CDR2: KGHSH, LQKENI. The CDR3 covers 13 residues. V lost 6 bases, J lost 2 bases, and 10 bases lay in between. This chain's CDR3 is CASSRAVQETQYF. The CDR3 DNA is TGTGCCAGCTCTAGGGCAGTTCAAGAGACCCAGTACTTC.

V gene TRBV7-2 combines with J gene TRBJ2-3; no reliable D call. CDR1 and CDR2 (germline): SGHTA, FQGNSA. Trimming took 1 base from V and 2 from J, leaving 10 bases between them. The CDR3 loop spans 15 amino acids. CDR3 sequence reads: CASSLDKGPTDTQYF. The CDR3, as DNA: TGTGCCAGCAGCTTAGATAAGGGCCCCACAGATACGCAGTATTTT.

The V and J genes are TRBV9 and TRBJ1-2; D not certain. From germline, CDR1 is SGDLS and CDR2 YYNGEE. V lost 3 bases and J lost 2, with 11 bases in between. CDR3 length equals 14 residues. The CDR3 region has the DNA TGTGCCAGCAGCGCCGACGGAAGAAACTATGGCTACACCTTC. Its translation is CASSADGRNYGYTF.

This rearrangement joins TRBV29-1 to TRBJ2-1; TRBD2 matches at 15 bases. The CDR3 is 14 residues long. Unmatched junction bases numbered 6, after V lost 6 bases and J lost 9 bases. The germline CDR1 and CDR2 sequences are SQVTM and ANQGSEA. The CDR3 protein is CSVVGLAGGSEQFF. The CDR3 nucleotides read TGCAGCGTGGTGGGACTAGCGGGAGGCAGTGAGCAGTTCTTC.

The chain is built from TRBV6-4 and TRBJ2-1, with 12 bases matching TRBD2. The CDR3 has 15 residues. V lost 2 bases and J lost 4; bases outside the gene matches: 0. Germline lookup yields CDR1 MRHNA and CDR2 SNTAGT. This CDR3 reads CASSDGLAGYNEQFF. CDR3 coding DNA: TGTGCCAGCAGTGACGGACTAGCGGGGTACAATGAGCAGTTCTTC.